A selection of T cell receptor beta chains follows, all from one sample in a study of shared clonotypes between healthy human individuals. Assay: immunoSEQ multiplex PCR; the TCRdb copy retains only in-frame clones and omits some. This table holds over a million clones, more than 75% found once. Material for sequencing was memory CD4+ T cells from PBMCs. The receptors derive from a man between 18 and 29 years old in good health. Some clones in this sample may be carry-over from other donors' samples. The CDR3 runs from the conserved cysteine through the conserved F or W. The order of the fields is CDR3 DNA, CDR3 protein, clone size, J gene, D gene, V gene. The D gene is left open where the match is weak. A clone size is listed for some rows: how often the clone was seen (once, few, many), or a class if it is expanded.

CDR3nt: TGTGCCAGCAGCCTAAGCCCGGCTACCGGGCTATATGGCTACACCTTC
CDR3aa: CASSLSPATGLYGYTF
abundance: .
j_gene: TRBJ1-2
d_gene: .
v_gene: TRBV7-3

CDR3nt: TGTGCCAGCAGCTTAGGAGCTAGCCCGAACACCGGGGAGCTGTTTTTT
CDR3aa: CASSLGASPNTGELFF
abundance: .
j_gene: TRBJ2-2
d_gene: .
v_gene: TRBV7-9

CDR3nt: TGTGCCAGCAGAAGACAGGGGATTTTTAAGGAGACCCAGTACTTC
CDR3aa: CASRRQGIFKETQYF
abundance: .
j_gene: TRBJ2-5
d_gene: TRBD1
v_gene: TRBV2

CDR3nt: TGTGCCAGCAGCCCCGTAGGGGTGGCGGGGATCGGCACTGAAGCTTTCTTT
CDR3aa: CASSPVGVAGIGTEAFF
abundance: .
j_gene: TRBJ1-1
d_gene: .
v_gene: TRBV5-6

CDR3nt: TGCGCCAGCAGCCGGGGACTAGCGGGAGGTCGTTATGAGCAGTTCTTC
CDR3aa: CASSRGLAGGRYEQFF
abundance: .
j_gene: TRBJ2-1
d_gene: TRBD2
v_gene: TRBV4-3

CDR3nt: TGTGCCAGCAGCTTATCCGGGGGGTACGAGCAGTACTTC
CDR3aa: CASSLSGGYEQYF
abundance: .
j_gene: TRBJ2-7
d_gene: TRBD2
v_gene: TRBV11-2

CDR3nt: TGTGCCAGCAGTTACGAGGGGGCGCTTGGCTACACCTTC
CDR3aa: CASSYEGALGYTF
abundance: .
j_gene: TRBJ1-2
d_gene: TRBD1
v_gene: TRBV6-6

CDR3nt: TGTGCCAGCAGTGTAAGAAGTACAGGGCCCACTGAAGCTTTCTTT
CDR3aa: CASSVRSTGPTEAFF
abundance: few
j_gene: TRBJ1-1
d_gene: .
v_gene: TRBV25-1

CDR3nt: TGTGCCAGCAGCCCTCCCGGCGCAGGGCCGTTTCAGCCCCAGCATTTT
CDR3aa: CASSPPGAGPFQPQHF
abundance: few
j_gene: TRBJ1-5
d_gene: .
v_gene: TRBV7-9

CDR3nt: TGTGCCAGCAGTGAGTCTAGCGGGAGTTTGGATACGCAGTATTTT
CDR3aa: CASSESSGSLDTQYF
abundance: .
j_gene: TRBJ2-3
d_gene: TRBD2
v_gene: TRBV25-1

CDR3nt: TGTGCCATCAGAGGAGGCCATGCGACTAGCGGGTACGAGCAGTACTTC
CDR3aa: CAIRGGHATSGYEQYF
abundance: .
j_gene: TRBJ2-7
d_gene: TRBD2
v_gene: TRBV10-3

CDR3nt: TGTGCCATCAGTGGATTCAGCGGGAGGGCGGTCAATGAGCAGTTCTTC
CDR3aa: CAISGFSGRAVNEQFF
abundance: .
j_gene: TRBJ2-1
d_gene: TRBD2
v_gene: TRBV10-3

CDR3nt: TGTGCCAGCAGCCTTTGGTCGGAGGCTGAAGCTTTCTTT
CDR3aa: CASSLWSEAEAFF
abundance: .
j_gene: TRBJ1-1
d_gene: .
v_gene: TRBV2

CDR3nt: TGTGCCAGCAGCTTAGGGCTAGCGAGAGTAGAGACCCAGTACTTC
CDR3aa: CASSLGLARVETQYF
abundance: .
j_gene: TRBJ2-5
d_gene: .
v_gene: TRBV7-3

CDR3nt: TGCGCCAGCAGCCCATATGTCCTAGCGGTAAGCTCCTACAATGAGCAGTTCTTC
CDR3aa: CASSPYVLAVSSYNEQFF
abundance: .
j_gene: TRBJ2-1
d_gene: TRBD2
v_gene: TRBV4-1

CDR3nt: TGCGCCAGCAGTGACGAGGGAAAGAGGACCCAGTACTTC
CDR3aa: CASSDEGKRTQYF
abundance: .
j_gene: TRBJ2-5
d_gene: .
v_gene: TRBV10-2

CDR3nt: TGTGCCAGCACACTGGACGCTTTGGGCTACACCTTC
CDR3aa: CASTLDALGYTF
abundance: .
j_gene: TRBJ1-2
d_gene: .
v_gene: TRBV28

CDR3nt: TGTGCCAGCAGTGAAGAACCTAGCGCCTCCTACGAGCAGTACTTC
CDR3aa: CASSEEPSASYEQYF
abundance: once
j_gene: TRBJ2-7
d_gene: .
v_gene: TRBV2

CDR3nt: TGTGCCAGCAGCTTGTACTACGAGCAGTACTTC
CDR3aa: CASSLYYEQYF
abundance: .
j_gene: TRBJ2-7
d_gene: .
v_gene: TRBV5-4

CDR3nt: TGTGCCAGCAGTAGCGTACAGACCTACAATGAGCAGTTCTTC
CDR3aa: CASSSVQTYNEQFF
abundance: .
j_gene: TRBJ2-1
d_gene: .
v_gene: TRBV7-2

CDR3nt: TGCGCCAGCAGCTTGGATCCAGGGGTTCTGCTGTTTTTT
CDR3aa: CASSLDPGVLLFF
abundance: once
j_gene: TRBJ2-2
d_gene: .
v_gene: TRBV5-1

CDR3nt: TGTGCCAGCAGCTTAGGGGTCCCGGCGGGGGAGCAGTACTTC
CDR3aa: CASSLGVPAGEQYF
abundance: .
j_gene: TRBJ2-7
d_gene: .
v_gene: TRBV7-9

CDR3nt: TGTGCCAGCAGCTTGGCTAGCGGGAACACAGATACGCAGTATTTT
CDR3aa: CASSLASGNTDTQYF
abundance: once
j_gene: TRBJ2-3
d_gene: TRBD2
v_gene: TRBV5-4

CDR3nt: TGTGCCAGCAGTGAGCCCGCCCCAGGGCAGGATAATGAAAAACTGTTTTTT
CDR3aa: CASSEPAPGQDNEKLFF
abundance: .
j_gene: TRBJ1-4
d_gene: .
v_gene: TRBV6-4

CDR3nt: TGTGCCAGCAGCTTGCAACGTGGCGAGCAGTACTTC
CDR3aa: CASSLQRGEQYF
abundance: .
j_gene: TRBJ2-7
d_gene: .
v_gene: TRBV7-6

CDR3nt: TGTGCCAGCAGCCCTGCTAGGGGGATCGTCGAGCAGTACTTC
CDR3aa: CASSPARGIVEQYF
abundance: .
j_gene: TRBJ2-7
d_gene: .
v_gene: TRBV6-1

CDR3nt: TGTGCCAGCAGTGCGGGTTTCCCTCTTTACAATGAGCAGTTCTTC
CDR3aa: CASSAGFPLYNEQFF
abundance: few
j_gene: TRBJ2-1
d_gene: .
v_gene: TRBV2

CDR3nt: TGTGCCAGCAGCCTAGCGATTGCCTACAATGAGCAGTTCTTC
CDR3aa: CASSLAIAYNEQFF
abundance: .
j_gene: TRBJ2-1
d_gene: .
v_gene: TRBV7-2

CDR3nt: TGTGCCAGCAGCGCGGACCGACCCTATGGCTACACCTTC
CDR3aa: CASSADRPYGYTF
abundance: .
j_gene: TRBJ1-2
d_gene: .
v_gene: TRBV5-3

CDR3nt: TGTGCCAGCAGTTTGGATACTGGGACTCGGGCCTACGAGCAGTACTTC
CDR3aa: CASSLDTGTRAYEQYF
abundance: .
j_gene: TRBJ2-7
d_gene: .
v_gene: TRBV28

CDR3nt: TGTGCCAGCAGCTTAAGTCCGGGACTAGAGGGGGCCGGGGAGCTGTTTTTT
CDR3aa: CASSLSPGLEGAGELFF
abundance: .
j_gene: TRBJ2-2
d_gene: TRBD2
v_gene: TRBV7-9

CDR3nt: TGTGCCAGCAGTCCCCGAACTAGCGGGGATGAGCAGTTCTTC
CDR3aa: CASSPRTSGDEQFF
abundance: .
j_gene: TRBJ2-1
d_gene: TRBD2
v_gene: TRBV2

CDR3nt: TGTGCCAGCTCACCGAGAGTCGGGTACAATGAGCAGTTCTTC
CDR3aa: CASSPRVGYNEQFF
abundance: .
j_gene: TRBJ2-1
d_gene: .
v_gene: TRBV18

CDR3nt: TGTGCCTGGGGACAGGCAGGCGGTAATGAGCAGTTCTTC
CDR3aa: CAWGQAGGNEQFF
abundance: once
j_gene: TRBJ2-1
d_gene: TRBD1
v_gene: TRBV30

CDR3nt: TGTGCCAGCAGCTTAGGTGACACAGATACGCAGTATTTT
CDR3aa: CASSLGDTDTQYF
abundance: once
j_gene: TRBJ2-3
d_gene: .
v_gene: TRBV5-4

CDR3nt: TGTGCCAGCAGTTTAATACTAGCGGGAGGAACCACAGATACGCAGTATTTT
CDR3aa: CASSLILAGGTTDTQYF
abundance: .
j_gene: TRBJ2-3
d_gene: TRBD2
v_gene: TRBV28

CDR3nt: TGTGCCAGCAGAAGAGCGGGAGGGCTGGCAGATGAGCAGTTCTTC
CDR3aa: CASRRAGGLADEQFF
abundance: .
j_gene: TRBJ2-1
d_gene: TRBD2
v_gene: TRBV28

CDR3nt: TGCGCCAGCAGCTTGGCTCGCAGCACAGATACGCAGTATTTT
CDR3aa: CASSLARSTDTQYF
abundance: .
j_gene: TRBJ2-3
d_gene: .
v_gene: TRBV5-1

CDR3nt: TGTGCCAGCAGATATAATAGGCCGGGTAGCAATCAGCCCCAGCATTTT
CDR3aa: CASRYNRPGSNQPQHF
abundance: .
j_gene: TRBJ1-5
d_gene: .
v_gene: TRBV7-6

CDR3nt: TGTGCCTGGAGTCTAATGGGGGGTCAGCCCCAGCATTTT
CDR3aa: CAWSLMGGQPQHF
abundance: .
j_gene: TRBJ1-5
d_gene: .
v_gene: TRBV30

CDR3nt: TGCGCCAGCAGCTCCACGGGACAGTCTAGCGATACGCAGTATTTT
CDR3aa: CASSSTGQSSDTQYF
abundance: .
j_gene: TRBJ2-3
d_gene: TRBD1
v_gene: TRBV5-1

CDR3nt: TGTGCCACCAGCAGAGACACGAGGGCGGGCCTTAATGAAAAACTGTTTTTT
CDR3aa: CATSRDTRAGLNEKLFF
abundance: .
j_gene: TRBJ1-4
d_gene: .
v_gene: TRBV15

CDR3nt: TGTGCCAGCAGTGACAGGGGGGAAGCTGAAGCTTTCTTT
CDR3aa: CASSDRGEAEAFF
abundance: .
j_gene: TRBJ1-1
d_gene: TRBD1
v_gene: TRBV2

CDR3nt: TGTGCCAGCAGTTCTCGCGGGGCTAGCACAGATACGCAGTATTTT
CDR3aa: CASSSRGASTDTQYF
abundance: .
j_gene: TRBJ2-3
d_gene: .
v_gene: TRBV28

CDR3nt: TGTGCCAGCAGCGCGGGGGGCGTCAATCAGCCCCAGCATTTT
CDR3aa: CASSAGGVNQPQHF
abundance: few
j_gene: TRBJ1-5
d_gene: .
v_gene: TRBV9